A selection of T cell receptor beta chains follows, all from one sample in a study of cytomegalovirus exposure and HLA in healthy donors. Sequenced by immunoSEQ multiplex PCR; TCRdb stores in-frame clones only, minus some. This sample yields fewer than 200,000 clones, of which approximately 70% are seen a single time; 1.5% to 2% belongs to the top ten. Sequenced: PBMCs. All receptors come from a woman aged 25 to 39 in good health and CMV-seronegative. Both conserved end residues are part of each CDR3. A D gene is named only where the DNA matches it firmly. Clone size appears in some rows only: once, few, many, or a class for an expanded clone.

d_call | j_call | clone_size | v_call | cdr3_aa
. | TRBJ1-4 | . | TRBV2 | CASTLSVPREKLFF
. | TRBJ1-5 | . | TRBV23-1 | CASSQSSRRVRGNQPQHF
TRBD1 | TRBJ2-4 | . | TRBV6-1 | CASRAGQGPNIQYF
TRBD1 | TRBJ1-2 | . | TRBV4-1 | CASSQIRDRGPYGYTF
. | TRBJ2-1 | . | TRBV15 | CATRESSEQFF
TRBD1 | TRBJ1-5 | . | TRBV2 | CASSGRTGGDQPQHF
TRBD1 | TRBJ2-2 | . | TRBV27 | CASSFTGVNTGELFF
TRBD1 | TRBJ1-1 | many | TRBV19 | CASSKQWGQGFAADPDAFF
TRBD1 | TRBJ1-1 | few | TRBV5-1 | CASIRDSTNTEAFF
TRBD1 | TRBJ1-2 | . | TRBV7-3 | CASSPTGLTGNGYTF
TRBD2 | TRBJ2-1 | . | TRBV5-1 | CASSFLAGVYNEQFF
TRBD1 | TRBJ1-3 | . | TRBV19 | CASSFYGQGRSGNTIYF
. | TRBJ2-1 | . | TRBV5-1 | CASSLDLLANEQFF
. | TRBJ1-3 | . | TRBV15 | CATSRGRSSGNTIYF
. | TRBJ2-1 | . | TRBV4-3 | CASSQDMASTAYNEQFF
TRBD2 | TRBJ2-1 | . | TRBV7-8 | CASSLSSGEQFF
TRBD1 | TRBJ2-7 | . | TRBV27 | CASGSNRGTYEQHF
. | TRBJ1-1 | . | TRBV25-1 | CASSDYSHTEAFF
TRBD1 | TRBJ1-1 | . | TRBV7-9 | CASSDPLTGGGNTEAFF
. | TRBJ2-2 | . | TRBV18 | CASSPSSAGELFF
TRBD2 | TRBJ2-7 | . | TRBV5-1 | CASSLGAGLADTYEQYF
. | TRBJ2-1 | . | TRBV29-1 | CSVMEQYNEQFF
TRBD1 | TRBJ2-7 | once | TRBV27 | CASSGTGFDEQYF
TRBD1 | TRBJ1-2 | . | TRBV5-6 | CASSTTGETYGYTF
TRBD2 | TRBJ2-7 | few | TRBV5-6 | CASSLQPRTSGGGQYF
. | TRBJ1-5 | few | TRBV10-3 | CASSGSREDNQPQHF
TRBD1 | TRBJ2-6 | . | TRBV19 | CASSLGQRRSGANVLTF
. | TRBJ2-1 | . | TRBV25-1 | CASCGQGYNEQFF
. | TRBJ1-5 | . | TRBV2 | CASSDQYSNQPQHF
TRBD1 | TRBJ2-7 | . | TRBV5-1 | CASSLAPGQGAYEQYF
TRBD2 | TRBJ2-7 | few | TRBV5-8 | CASSFRLAVSEQYF
TRBD2 | TRBJ2-1 | . | TRBV11-2 | CASSLPRGDPRFF
TRBD1 | TRBJ1-6 | . | TRBV9 | CASSSTGDPSGSPLHF
TRBD2 | TRBJ2-1 | few | TRBV19 | CASANGVAGGINNEQFF
TRBD1 | TRBJ2-5 | . | TRBV5-1 | CASSLDYGTEVQETQYF
. | TRBJ1-4 | . | TRBV7-2 | CASSLPGGQEKLFF
. | TRBJ1-1 | few | TRBV7-9 | CASSPGLTTEAFF
. | TRBJ2-5 | few | TRBV18 | CASSPRSRMETQYF
. | TRBJ1-1 | . | TRBV7-2 | CASSLVSYSPGGTEAFF
. | TRBJ1-2 | . | TRBV2 | CASLQGNYGYTF